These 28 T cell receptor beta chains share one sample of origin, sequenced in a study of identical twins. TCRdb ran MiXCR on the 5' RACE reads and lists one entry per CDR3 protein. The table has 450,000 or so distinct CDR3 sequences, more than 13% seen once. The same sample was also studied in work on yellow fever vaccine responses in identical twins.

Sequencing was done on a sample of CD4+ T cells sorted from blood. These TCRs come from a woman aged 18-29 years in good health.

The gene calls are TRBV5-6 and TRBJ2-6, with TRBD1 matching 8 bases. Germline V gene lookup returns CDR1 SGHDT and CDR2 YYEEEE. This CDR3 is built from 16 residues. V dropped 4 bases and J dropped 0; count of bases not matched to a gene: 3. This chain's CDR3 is CASSGTGSSGANVLTF. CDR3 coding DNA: TGTGCCAGCAGCGGGACAGGCAGCTCTGGGGCCAACGTCCTGACTTTC.

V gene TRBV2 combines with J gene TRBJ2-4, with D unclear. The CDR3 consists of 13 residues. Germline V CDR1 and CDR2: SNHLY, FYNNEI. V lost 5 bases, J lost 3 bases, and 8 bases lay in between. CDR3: CASSKEDKNIQYF. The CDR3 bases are TGTGCCAGCAGTAAAGAAGACAAAAACATTCAGTACTTC.

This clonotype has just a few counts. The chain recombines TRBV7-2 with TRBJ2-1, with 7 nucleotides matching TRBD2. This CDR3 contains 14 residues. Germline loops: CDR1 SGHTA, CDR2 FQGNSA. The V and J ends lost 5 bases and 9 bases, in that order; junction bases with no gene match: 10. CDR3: CASSRWGGAGEQFF. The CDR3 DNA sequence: TGTGCCAGCAGCCGCTGGGGGGGAGCGGGTGAGCAGTTCTTC.

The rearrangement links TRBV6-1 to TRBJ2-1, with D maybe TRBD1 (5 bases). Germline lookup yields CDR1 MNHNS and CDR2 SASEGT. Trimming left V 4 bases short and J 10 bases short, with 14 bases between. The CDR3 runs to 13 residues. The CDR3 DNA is TGTGCCAGCAGTGTAGGCAGGGTGGAGGAGCAGTTCTTC. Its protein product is CASSVGRVEEQFF.

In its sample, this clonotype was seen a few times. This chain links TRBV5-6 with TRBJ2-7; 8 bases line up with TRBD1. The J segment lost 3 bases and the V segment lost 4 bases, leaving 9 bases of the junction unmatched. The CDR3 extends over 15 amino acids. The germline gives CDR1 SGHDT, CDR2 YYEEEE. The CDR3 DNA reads TGTGCCAGCAGCACGGGACAGGTCAATTTCTACGAGCAGTACTTC. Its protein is CASSTGQVNFYEQYF.

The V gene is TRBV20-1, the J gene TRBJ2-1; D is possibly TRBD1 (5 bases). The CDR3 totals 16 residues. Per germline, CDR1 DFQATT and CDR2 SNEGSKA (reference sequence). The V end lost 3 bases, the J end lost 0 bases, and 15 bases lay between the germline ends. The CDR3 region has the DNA TGCAGTGCTAGCCCCTCTGGGGCAATCTCCTACAATGAGCAGTTCTTC. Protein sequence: CSASPSGAISYNEQFF.

CDR3 sequence: CSARAPRQGRGEQFF. The CDR3 DNA reads as TGCAGTGCTAGAGCCCCCCGACAGGGTAGGGGTGAGCAGTTCTTC. The rearrangement links TRBV20-1 to TRBJ2-1; 7 nucleotides line up with TRBD1. Germline V gene data show CDR1 as DFQATT and CDR2 as SNEGSKA (reference sequence). With V trimmed by 1 base and J by 9 bases, 12 bases remained unmatched. The CDR3 is 15 residues long.

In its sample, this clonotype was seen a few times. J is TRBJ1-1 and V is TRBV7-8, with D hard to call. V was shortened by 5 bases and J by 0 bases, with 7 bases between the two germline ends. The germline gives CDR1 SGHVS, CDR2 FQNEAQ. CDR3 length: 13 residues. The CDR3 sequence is CASSTQMNTEAFF. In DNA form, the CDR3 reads TGTGCCAGCAGCACACAGATGAACACTGAAGCTTTCTTT.

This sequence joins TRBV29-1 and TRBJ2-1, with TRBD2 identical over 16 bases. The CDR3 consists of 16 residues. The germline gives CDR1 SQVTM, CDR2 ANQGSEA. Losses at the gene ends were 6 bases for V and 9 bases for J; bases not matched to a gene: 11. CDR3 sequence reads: CSVLPGTSGGAGEQFF. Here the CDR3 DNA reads TGCAGCGTGCTACCTGGGACTAGCGGGGGGGCTGGTGAGCAGTTCTTC.

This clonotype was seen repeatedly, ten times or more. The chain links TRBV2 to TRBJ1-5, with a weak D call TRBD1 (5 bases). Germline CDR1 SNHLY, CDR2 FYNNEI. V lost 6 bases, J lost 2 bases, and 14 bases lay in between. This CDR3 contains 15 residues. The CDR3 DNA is TGTGCCAGCAGACCCCAAGTGGGGGGCAATCAGCCCCAGCATTTT. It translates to CASRPQVGGNQPQHF.

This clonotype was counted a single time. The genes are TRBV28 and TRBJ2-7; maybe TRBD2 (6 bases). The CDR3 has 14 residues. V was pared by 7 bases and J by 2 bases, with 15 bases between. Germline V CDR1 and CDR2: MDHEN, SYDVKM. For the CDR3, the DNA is TGTGCCAGCACTCGGAGGGAGAGGGCCTACGAGCAGTACTTC. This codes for CASTRRERAYEQYF.

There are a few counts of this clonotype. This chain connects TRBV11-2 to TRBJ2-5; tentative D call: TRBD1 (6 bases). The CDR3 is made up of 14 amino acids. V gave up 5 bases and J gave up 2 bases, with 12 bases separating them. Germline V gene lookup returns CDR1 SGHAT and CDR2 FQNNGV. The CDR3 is CASSGLTGQETQYF. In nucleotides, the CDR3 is TGTGCCAGCAGCGGGTTGACAGGTCAAGAGACCCAGTACTTC.

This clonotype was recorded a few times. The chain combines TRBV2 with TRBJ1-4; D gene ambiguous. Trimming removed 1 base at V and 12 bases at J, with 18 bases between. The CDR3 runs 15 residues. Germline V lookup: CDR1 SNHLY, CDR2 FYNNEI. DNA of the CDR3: TGTGCCAGCAGTGAAGGAAGTCTGGGAAAGAATGAACTGTTTTTT. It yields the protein CASSEGSLGKNELFF.

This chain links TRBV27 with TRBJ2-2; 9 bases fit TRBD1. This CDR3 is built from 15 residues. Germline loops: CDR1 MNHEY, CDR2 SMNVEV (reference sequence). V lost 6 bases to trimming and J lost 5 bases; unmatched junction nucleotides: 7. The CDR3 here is CASSRIGTGTGELFF. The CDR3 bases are TGTGCCAGCAGCCGAATTGGGACAGGGACCGGGGAGCTGTTTTTT.

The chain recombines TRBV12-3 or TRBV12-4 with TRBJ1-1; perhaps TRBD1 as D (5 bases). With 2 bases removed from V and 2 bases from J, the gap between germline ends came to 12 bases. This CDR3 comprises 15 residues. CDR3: CASSLRSRANTEAFF. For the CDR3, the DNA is TGTGCCAGCAGTTTACGGTCCAGGGCCAACACTGAAGCTTTCTTT.

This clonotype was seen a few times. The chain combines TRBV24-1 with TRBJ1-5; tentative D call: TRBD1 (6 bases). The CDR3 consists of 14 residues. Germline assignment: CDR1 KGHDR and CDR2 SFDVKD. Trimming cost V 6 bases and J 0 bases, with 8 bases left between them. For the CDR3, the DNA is TGTGCCACCAGTCACAGGGCTAGCAATCAGCCCCAGCATTTT. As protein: CATSHRASNQPQHF.

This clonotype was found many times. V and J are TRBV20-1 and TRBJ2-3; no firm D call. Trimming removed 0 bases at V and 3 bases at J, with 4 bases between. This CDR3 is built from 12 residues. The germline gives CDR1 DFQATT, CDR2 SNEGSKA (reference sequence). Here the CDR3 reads CSARDPTDTQYF. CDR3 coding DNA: TGCAGTGCTAGAGATCCTACAGATACGCAGTATTTT.

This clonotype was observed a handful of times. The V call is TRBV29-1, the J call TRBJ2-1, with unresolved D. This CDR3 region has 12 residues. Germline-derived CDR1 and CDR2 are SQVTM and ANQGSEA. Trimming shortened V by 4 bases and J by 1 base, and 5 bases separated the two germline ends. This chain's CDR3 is CSVASSYNEQFF. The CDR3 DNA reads TGCAGCGTTGCCTCATCCTACAATGAGCAGTTCTTC.

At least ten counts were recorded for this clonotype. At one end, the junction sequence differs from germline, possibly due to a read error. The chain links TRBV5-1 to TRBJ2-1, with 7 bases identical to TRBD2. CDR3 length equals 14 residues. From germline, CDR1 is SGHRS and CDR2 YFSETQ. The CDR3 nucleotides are TGTGCCAGCAGCCTGGAGCGGGGAGACAATGAGCAGTTCTTC. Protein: CASSLERGDNEQFF.

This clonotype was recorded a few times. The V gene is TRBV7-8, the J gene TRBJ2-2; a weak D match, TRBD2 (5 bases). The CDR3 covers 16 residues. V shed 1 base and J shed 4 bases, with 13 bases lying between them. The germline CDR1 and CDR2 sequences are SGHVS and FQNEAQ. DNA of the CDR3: TGTGCCAGCAGCTTAGATACACCTCGGGGCACCGGGGAGCTGTTTTTT. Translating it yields CASSLDTPRGTGELFF.

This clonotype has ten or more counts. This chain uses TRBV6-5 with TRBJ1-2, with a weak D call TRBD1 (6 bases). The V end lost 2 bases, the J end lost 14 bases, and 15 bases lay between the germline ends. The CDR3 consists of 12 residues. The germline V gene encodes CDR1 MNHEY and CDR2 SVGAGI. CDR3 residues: CASSYPAGAMTF. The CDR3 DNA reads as TGTGCCAGCAGTTACCCGGCGGGGGCGATGACCTTC.

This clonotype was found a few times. The CDR3 reads CASSPLGRNEQYF. CDR3 coding DNA: TGTGCCAGCTCACCTTTGGGTAGGAACGAGCAGTACTTC. The chain uses TRBV18 and TRBJ2-7, with D unclear. V gave up 3 bases and J gave up 5 bases, with 11 bases separating them. CDR1 and CDR2 from the germline V gene are KGHSH and LQKENI. The CDR3 runs 13 residues.

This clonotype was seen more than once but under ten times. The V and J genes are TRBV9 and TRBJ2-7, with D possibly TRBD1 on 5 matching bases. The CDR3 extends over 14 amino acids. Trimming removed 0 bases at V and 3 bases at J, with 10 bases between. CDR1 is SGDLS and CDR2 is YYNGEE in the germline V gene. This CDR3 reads CASSVDLGLYEQYF. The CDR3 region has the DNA TGTGCCAGCAGCGTAGACTTGGGGCTCTACGAGCAGTACTTC.

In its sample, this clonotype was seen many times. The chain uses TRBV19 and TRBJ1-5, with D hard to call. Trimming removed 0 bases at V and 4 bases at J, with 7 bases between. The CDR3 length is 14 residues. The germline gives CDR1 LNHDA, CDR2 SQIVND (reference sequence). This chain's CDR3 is CASSIDGRNQPQHF. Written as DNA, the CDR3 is TGTGCCAGTAGTATAGACGGACGGAATCAGCCCCAGCATTTT. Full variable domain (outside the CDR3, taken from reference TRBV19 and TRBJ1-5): DGGITQSPKYLFRKEGQNVTLSCEQNLNHDAMYWYRQDPGQGLRLIYYSQIVNDFQKGDIAEGYSVSREKKESFPLTVTSAQKNPTAFYLCASSIDGRNQPQHFGDGTRLSIL.

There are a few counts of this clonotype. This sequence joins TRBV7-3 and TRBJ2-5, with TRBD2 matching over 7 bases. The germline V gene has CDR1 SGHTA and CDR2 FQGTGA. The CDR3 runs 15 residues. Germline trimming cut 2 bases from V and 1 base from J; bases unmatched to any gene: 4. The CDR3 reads CASSLWGGAQETQYF. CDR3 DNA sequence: TGTGCCAGCAGCTTATGGGGGGGTGCCCAAGAGACCCAGTACTTC.

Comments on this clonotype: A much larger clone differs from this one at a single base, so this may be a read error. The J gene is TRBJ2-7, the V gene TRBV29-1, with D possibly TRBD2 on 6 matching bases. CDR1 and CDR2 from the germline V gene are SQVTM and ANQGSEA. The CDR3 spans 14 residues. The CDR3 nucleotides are TGCGGCGTTGCTGGCGGGATCGGCTCCTACGAGCAGTACTTC. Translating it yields CGVAGGIGSYEQYF.

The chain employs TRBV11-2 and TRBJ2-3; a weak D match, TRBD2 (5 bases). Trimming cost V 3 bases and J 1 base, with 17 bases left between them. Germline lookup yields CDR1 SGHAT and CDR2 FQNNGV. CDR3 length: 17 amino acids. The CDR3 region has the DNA TGTGCCAGCAGCTTCGTGGGTCGAGGGCCGGGCACAGATACGCAGTATTTT. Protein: CASSFVGRGPGTDTQYF.

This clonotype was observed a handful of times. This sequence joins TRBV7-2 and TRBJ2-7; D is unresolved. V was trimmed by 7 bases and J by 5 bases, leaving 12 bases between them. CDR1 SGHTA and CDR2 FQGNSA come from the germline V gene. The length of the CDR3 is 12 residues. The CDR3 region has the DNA TGTGCCAGCACCCTGCCCCCCAACGAGCAGTACTTC. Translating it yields CASTLPPNEQYF.